The 20 T cell receptor beta chains below were found in one sample sequenced in a study of cytomegalovirus exposure and HLA in healthy donors. PCR employed 60 Vbeta and 13 Jbeta primers. The repertoire was sequenced with immunoSEQ multiplex PCR; TCRdb's copy has only in-frame clones and lacks some. The data contain about 150,000 clones, around 80% of them singletons. Sequenced sample: PBMCs. The receptors come from a man aged 30 to 45 in good health and CMV-seropositive.

The V call is TRBV5-1, the J call TRBJ2-5; 8 bases agree with TRBD2. The J call may be faulty, since TRBJ2-7 better matches the DNA end. The CDR3 is 14 amino acids. The germline gives CDR1 SGHRS, CDR2 YFSETQ. The CDR3 reads CASSFIAGPYEQYF. Written as DNA, the CDR3 is TGCGCCAGCAGCTTTATAGCGGGGCCCTACGAGCAGTACTTC.

This chain links TRBV28 with TRBJ2-1; TRBD2 matches 9 bases. The CDR3 extends over 13 amino acids. Trimming at V came to 8 bases and at J to 5 bases, leaving 4 bases not matched to a gene. Germline-derived CDR1 and CDR2 are MDHEN and SYDVKM. This CDR3 reads CASCSGRDNEQFF. CDR3 DNA: TGTGCCAGCTGTAGCGGGAGAGACAATGAGCAGTTCTTC.

The J gene is TRBJ2-1, the V gene TRBV9; TRBD2 aligns across 10 bases. The germline V gene encodes CDR1 SGDLS and CDR2 YYNGEE. V gave up 3 bases and J gave up 8 bases; unmatched junction bases: 8. There are 15 residues in the CDR3. The CDR3 DNA is TGTGCCAGCAGCGCTACTAGCGGGGTTGGTTATGAGCAGTTCTTC. Translated: CASSATSGVGYEQFF.

V gene TRBV7-2 combines with J gene TRBJ2-1; 11 nucleotides match TRBD2. Looked up from germline, CDR1 is SGHTA and CDR2 is FQGNSA. Trimming took 1 base from V and 7 from J; bases not matched to a gene: 12. The CDR3 length is 18 residues. In DNA, the CDR3 is TGTGCCAGCAGCTTAGGATCAAGACTAGCGGGAATCTTTAATGAGCAGTTCTTC. This encodes CASSLGSRLAGIFNEQFF. Filled out from reference TRBV7-2 and TRBJ2-1, the complete variable domain reads GAGVSQSPSNKVTEKGKDVELRCDPISGHTALYWYRQSLGQGLEFLIYFQGNSAPDKSGLPSDRFSAERTGGSVSTLTIQRTQQEDSAVYLCASSLGSRLAGIFNEQFFGPGTRLTVL.

This chain joins TRBV19 and TRBJ1-5; D perhaps matches TRBD1 (6 bases). V lost 3 bases and J lost 2, with 11 bases in between. Per germline, CDR1 LNHDA and CDR2 SQIVND (reference sequence). The CDR3 has 15 residues. As DNA, the CDR3 is TGTGCCAGTAGTATGCTAGGGGGAGGCAATCAGCCCCAGCATTTT. Translation gives CASSMLGGGNQPQHF. The variable domain in full, with the rest retrieved from reference TRBV19 and TRBJ1-5, is DGGITQSPKYLFRKEGQNVTLSCEQNLNHDAMYWYRQDPGQGLRLIYYSQIVNDFQKGDIAEGYSVSREKKESFPLTVTSAQKNPTAFYLCASSMLGGGNQPQHFGDGTRLSIL.

The chain carries TRBV11-2 and TRBJ1-3; D is ambiguous. From germline, CDR1 is SGHAT and CDR2 FQNNGV. Trimming pared 2 bases from V and 2 bases from J, leaving 10 bases between. The CDR3 loop spans 15 amino acids. This CDR3 reads CASSLTTATGNTIYF. The CDR3 DNA follows: TGTGCCAGCAGCTTAACAACAGCAACTGGAAACACCATATATTTT.

The chain uses TRBV5-1 and TRBJ2-1, with TRBD1 identical over 8 bases. This CDR3 has 16 amino acids. The germline V gene has CDR1 SGHRS and CDR2 YFSETQ. V trimming: 0 bases; J trimming: 12 bases; junction bases outside the gene matches: 14. This chain's CDR3 is CASSLAGQGRIESQFF. In DNA form, the CDR3 reads TGCGCCAGCAGCTTGGCCGGACAGGGCCGGATAGAATCGCAGTTCTTC.

The rearrangement uses TRBV18 and TRBJ1-1, with 8 positions matching TRBD1. This CDR3 is built from 15 residues. Germline lookup yields CDR1 KGHSH and CDR2 LQKENI. Trimming removed 3 bases from V and 5 bases from J; junction bases left unmatched: 8. This CDR3 is CASSPRGQEYTEAFF. The CDR3 bases are TGTGCCAGCTCACCCAGGGGGCAAGAATATACTGAAGCTTTCTTT.

V is TRBV4-1 and J is TRBJ1-1; D gene ambiguous. V lost 4 bases and J lost 0, with 12 bases in between. The CDR3 consists of 15 residues. Looked up from germline, CDR1 is MGHRA and CDR2 is YSYEKL. CDR3 loop: CASSREGAMNTEAFF. The CDR3 coding sequence is TGCGCCAGCAGCCGCGAGGGAGCCATGAACACTGAAGCTTTCTTT.

Comments on this clone: The junction departs from germline at one end; a sequencing error may be responsible. This chain uses TRBV28 with TRBJ2-7; 11 positions agree with TRBD2. The CDR3 has 15 amino acids. In germline, CDR1 is MDHEN, CDR2 SYDVKM. Here the CDR3 reads CASSQLAGALREVSF. CDR3 nucleotide sequence: TGTGCCAGCAGTCAACTAGCGGGAGCCCTTCGCGAGGTGTCATTC.

V and J are TRBV6-1 and TRBJ2-1; D possibly corresponds to TRBD1 (5 bases). CDR1 and CDR2 (germline): MNHNS, SASEGT. Between the trimmed V and J ends, which lost 4 bases and 8 bases, there was a span of 21 bases. The CDR3 runs to 16 residues. The CDR3 is CASSVRQGSVYDEQFF. The DNA for the CDR3 is TGTGCCAGCAGTGTCCGGCAGGGAAGTGTATACGATGAGCAGTTCTTC.

This clone was counted a single time. V gene TRBV9 combines with J gene TRBJ2-1, with D unresolved. Germline V gene sequence: CDR1 SGDLS, CDR2 YYNGEE. V lost 1 base, J lost 1 base, and 9 bases lay in between. There are 15 residues in the CDR3. This CDR3 is CASSVSDVSYNEQFF. Here the CDR3 DNA reads TGTGCCAGCAGCGTAAGCGACGTATCCTACAATGAGCAGTTCTTC.

The chain joins TRBV30 to TRBJ1-4; D is unresolved. This CDR3 region has 14 residues. The germline V and J ends were trimmed by 0 bases and 8 bases, with 13 bases remaining between them. CDR1 and CDR2 from the germline V gene are GTSNPN and SVGIG (reference sequence). The CDR3 region has the DNA TGTGCCTGGAGTGTACTTCCGGAGAGGGAAAAACTGTTTTTT. Protein product: CAWSVLPEREKLFF.

The chain carries TRBV28 and TRBJ2-1; 7 bases line up with TRBD1. J gave up 6 bases and V 4 bases, and 3 bases lay outside the gene matches. Germline V gene lookup returns CDR1 MDHEN and CDR2 SYDVKM. This CDR3 contains 13 residues. CDR3 nucleotide sequence: TGTGCCAGCAGTTGGACAGGCCTCAATGAGCAGTTCTTC. This translates into CASSWTGLNEQFF.

This clone appeared a few times. This sequence joins TRBV6-5 and TRBJ1-1; a possible D gene is TRBD1 (5 bases). Germline V gene data show CDR1 as MNHEY and CDR2 as SVGAGI. Trimming shortened V by 2 bases and J by 5 bases, and 15 bases separated the two germline ends. This CDR3 has 15 amino acids. DNA of the CDR3: TGTGCCAGCAGTTACCATGTCGGCGGGGGAACTGAAGCTTTCTTT. Translated: CASSYHVGGGTEAFF.

The V call is TRBV9, the J call TRBJ2-7; 10 nucleotides align to TRBD2. CDR3 size: 14 residues. V dropped 3 bases and J dropped 2; count of bases not matched to a gene: 2. Per germline, CDR1 SGDLS and CDR2 YYNGEE. CDR3 in DNA: TGTGCCAGCAGCGAGACTAGCGGGCCCTACGAGCAGTACTTC. It specifies CASSETSGPYEQYF.

The chain uses TRBV5-1 and TRBJ2-6; D call uncertain. The V and J ends lost 3 bases and 3 bases respectively, with 10 bases between them. The CDR3 is made up of 15 amino acids. Germline values: CDR1 SGHRS, CDR2 YFSETQ. CDR3 residues: CASSSGEVGANVLTF. The CDR3 DNA sequence: TGCGCCAGCAGCTCGGGTGAAGTTGGGGCCAACGTCCTGACTTTC.

This clone was observed a single time. The rearrangement uses TRBV7-2 and TRBJ1-5; D perhaps matches TRBD1 (6 bases). This CDR3 spans 16 amino acids. The V gene's germline CDR1 is SGHTA and CDR2 FQGNSA. V lost 3 bases to trimming and J lost 4 bases, with 16 bases between them. CDR3 sequence: CASSLGSGGQNQPQHF. Written as DNA, the CDR3 is TGTGCCAGCAGCTTGGGGAGCGGGGGGCAAAATCAGCCCCAGCATTTT.

The J gene is TRBJ2-7, the V gene TRBV18; D call uncertain. From germline, CDR1 is KGHSH and CDR2 LQKENI. Trimming removed 6 bases from V and 6 bases from J, with 15 bases in between. The CDR3 extends over 13 amino acids. CDR3 in DNA: TGTGCCAGCTCCCAGTCCCTCTTTGCCGAGCAGTACTTC. Encoded protein: CASSQSLFAEQYF.

This rearrangement joins TRBV6-5 to TRBJ2-5, with 7 nucleotides matching TRBD2. The V gene's germline CDR1 is MNHEY and CDR2 SVGAGI. The CDR3 has 15 residues. V was clipped by 0 bases and J by 5 bases; unmatched bases: 6. The CDR3 spells CASSYSIGGRETQYF. In DNA form, the CDR3 reads TGTGCCAGCAGTTACTCGATCGGGGGGAGGGAGACCCAGTACTTC.